This T cell receptor (beta chain) was profiled in a study of T cells in Graves' hyperthyroidism and ophthalmopathy. Regarding the study as a whole: Ophthalmopathy got predicted by the model a median about six months before its onset.

Amplified regions were TCR beta CDR3 sequences from RNA transcripts. During a first-round RT-PCR of the TCR CDR3, the HTBI primer set was used. MiXCR, run by TCRdb on the multiplex PCR reads, gives a single entry per CDR3 protein. The table shows approximately 600,000 distinct CDR3 sequences, with around 21% occurring only once. Inclusion characteristics of ophthalmopathy patients comprised a Clinical Activity Score of at least 3, a NOSPECS grade of at least 4, and duration under 3 months. Uncontrolled infections, other autoimmune diseases, pregnancy or lactation led to exclusion of patients. Clinicians diagnosed patients from clinical symptoms, serum thyroxine and TRAb, thyroid ultrasound and orbital computed tomography. In this sample, this clonotype turned up a few times. Its antigen is not known. The CDR3 runs to 14 residues. V lost 5 bases, J lost 4 bases, and 7 bases stayed unmatched. Per the germline V gene, CDR1 is SGHTA and CDR2 is FQGTGA.

The sequenced sample was blood. The gene calls are TRBV7-3 and TRBJ2-7; the match to TRBD1 covers 8 bases. This clonotype was sampled from a man aged 30 to 45 with Graves' ophthalmopathy. The CDR3 region is CASSTGQGGYEQYF. The CDR3 bases are TGTGCCAGCAGCACCGGACAGGGAGGATACGAGCAGTACTTC. The complete variable domain, with remaining parts taken from reference TRBV7-3 and TRBJ2-7, reads GAGVSQTPSNKVTEKGKYVELRCDPISGHTALYWYRQSLGQGPEFLIYFQGTGAADDSGLPNDRFFAVRPEGSVSTLKIQRTERGDSAVYLCASSTGQGGYEQYFGPGTRLTVT.